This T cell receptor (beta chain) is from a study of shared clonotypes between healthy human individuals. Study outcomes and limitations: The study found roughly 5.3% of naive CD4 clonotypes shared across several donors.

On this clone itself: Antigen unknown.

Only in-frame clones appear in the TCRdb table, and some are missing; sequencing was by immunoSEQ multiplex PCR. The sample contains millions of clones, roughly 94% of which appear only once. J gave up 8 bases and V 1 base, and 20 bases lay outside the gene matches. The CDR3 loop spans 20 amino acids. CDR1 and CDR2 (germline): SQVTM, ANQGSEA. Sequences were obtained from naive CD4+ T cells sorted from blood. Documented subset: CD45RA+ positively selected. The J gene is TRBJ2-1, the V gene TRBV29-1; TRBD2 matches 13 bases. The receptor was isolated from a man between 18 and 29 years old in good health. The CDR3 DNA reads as TGCAGCGTTGAAGGCAGGACAGGGGTGGGACTAGCGGGACCCTGGGATGAGCAGTTCTTC. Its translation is CSVEGRTGVGLAGPWDEQFF.